Presented here are 18 T cell receptor beta chains from one specimen sequenced in a study of blood T cell repertoires in COVID-19. Assay: immunoSEQ multiplex PCR; the TCRdb copy retains only in-frame clones and omits some. This table holds about 320,000 clones, around 85% found once. Specimen: PBMCs or T cells enriched from blood (not recorded which). The receptor source for this set is a woman in her twenties or thirties who had been exposed to COVID-19.

This rearrangement joins TRBV2 to TRBJ1-2, with 9 bases aligning to TRBD1. CDR1 and CDR2 (germline): SNHLY, FYNNEI. CDR3 length: 14 amino acids. The trim removed 7 bases at V and 8 bases at J, leaving 11 bases unmatched. The CDR3, as DNA: TGTGCCAGCACCCGGGGTGGACAGGGGTCGGGCTACACCTTC. Protein product: CASTRGGQGSGYTF.

V gene TRBV3-1 (or the pseudogene TRBV3-2) combines with J gene TRBJ1-1; weak D call: TRBD1 (5 bases). CDR1 and CDR2 (germline): LGHDT, YNNKEL (reference sequence). The length of the CDR3 is 11 residues. Trimming left V 0 bases short and J 11 bases short, with 7 bases between. The CDR3, as DNA: TGTGCCAGCAGCCAAGAGGGGCGCGCTTTCTTT. Translated: CASSQEGRAFF.

There are a few counts of this clone. V usage is TRBV5-4 and J usage is TRBJ2-1; 8 bases are a match to TRBD2. The junction had 9 bases not matched to a gene; V was cut back by 3 bases and J by 4 bases. Germline V gives CDR1 SGHNT, CDR2 YYREEE (reference sequence). This CDR3 region has 16 residues. The CDR3, as DNA: TGTGCCAGCAGCTCCGGGACTAGAATGGTATACAATGAGCAGTTCTTC. Protein: CASSSGTRMVYNEQFF.

The chain joins TRBV6-5 to TRBJ2-1, with 9 nucleotides matching TRBD1. The germline V gene encodes CDR1 MNHEY and CDR2 SVGAGI. V gave up 4 bases and J gave up 2 bases; unmatched junction bases: 3. The CDR3 is made up of 15 amino acids. CDR3 sequence reads: CASSFTGGAYNEQFF. In DNA form, the CDR3 reads TGTGCCAGCAGTTTCACAGGGGGCGCCTACAATGAGCAGTTCTTC.

This clone was seen a few times. The chain couples TRBV7-3 to TRBJ2-5; the match to TRBD2 covers 10 bases. The CDR3 spans 16 residues. From germline, CDR1 is SGHTA and CDR2 FQGTGA. V lost 0 bases, J lost 5 bases, and 6 bases stayed unmatched. For the CDR3, the DNA is TGTGCCAGCAGCTTAACAGAACTAGCGGGAAGGGAGACCCAGTACTTC. It translates to CASSLTELAGRETQYF.

This chain joins TRBV5-1 and TRBJ2-1; D may be TRBD1 (6 bases). This CDR3 has 15 residues. In germline, CDR1 is SGHRS, CDR2 YFSETQ. The V end lost 0 bases, the J end lost 7 bases, and 14 bases lay between the germline ends. The CDR3 nucleotides read TGCGCCAGCAGCTTGGCAGGGGCGGCGAGAAATGAGCAGTTCTTC. This codes for CASSLAGAARNEQFF.

V gene TRBV5-1 combines with J gene TRBJ2-2, with 10 bases that match TRBD2. Germline-derived CDR1 and CDR2 are SGHRS and YFSETQ. The J segment lost 6 bases and the V segment lost 0 bases, leaving 8 bases of the junction unmatched. The CDR3 has 17 amino acids. CDR3 sequence reads: CASSLDLTSGLPGELFF. The DNA of the CDR3 is TGCGCCAGCAGCTTGGATTTGACTAGCGGGCTGCCCGGGGAGCTGTTTTTT.

The genes are TRBV5-1 and TRBJ1-1, with TRBD1 matching over 9 bases. The CDR3 length is 15 residues. CDR1 SGHRS and CDR2 YFSETQ come from the germline V gene. J gave up 6 bases and V 5 bases, and 11 bases lay outside the gene matches. CDR3 in DNA: TGCGCCAGCAGTTATGTACAGGGGGCGATCGCTGAAGCTTTCTTT. It encodes CASSYVQGAIAEAFF.

The V gene is TRBV3-1 (or the pseudogene TRBV3-2), the J gene TRBJ1-4; D perhaps matches TRBD1 (5 bases). Looked up from germline, CDR1 is LGHDT and CDR2 is YNNKEL (reference sequence). The CDR3 is made up of 15 amino acids. V was pared by 0 bases and J by 7 bases, with 12 bases between. CDR3 loop: CASSQDQGKGEKLFF. The CDR3 region has the DNA TGTGCCAGCAGCCAAGATCAGGGAAAAGGTGAAAAACTGTTTTTT.

The rearrangement joins TRBV5-1 to TRBJ1-6; TRBD1 aligns across 9 bases. Germline V gene lookup returns CDR1 SGHRS and CDR2 YFSETQ. This CDR3 has 14 residues. J was trimmed by 10 bases and V by 5 bases; bases with no gene match: 7. The CDR3 DNA follows: TGCGCCAGCAGATCCGGACAGGGGTACTCACCCCTCCACTTT. This codes for CASRSGQGYSPLHF.

The V gene is TRBV5-4, the J gene TRBJ2-1; TRBD1 matches at 9 bases. The CDR3 totals 15 residues. In germline, CDR1 is SGHNT, CDR2 YYREEE (reference sequence). The V segment lost 4 bases and the J segment 1 base; nucleotides outside the gene matches: 3. The chain's CDR3 is CASSRDRESYNEQFF. CDR3 bases: TGTGCCAGCAGCCGGGACAGGGAATCCTACAATGAGCAGTTCTTC.

The chain couples TRBV19 to TRBJ1-1; 10 bases fit TRBD1. The CDR3 covers 16 residues. CDR1 is LNHDA, CDR2 SQIVND, per germline (reference sequence). With 7 bases clipped from V and 0 bases from J, the junction kept 8 bases outside the gene matches. The CDR3 region has the DNA TGTGCCAGTACCCTTAGAGGGACAGGGGTGAACACTGAAGCTTTCTTT. This translates into CASTLRGTGVNTEAFF.

The chain couples TRBV27 to TRBJ1-5; 7 bases agree with TRBD1. This CDR3 contains 18 residues. The ends lost 10 bases at V and 5 bases at J; junction bases unmatched: 23. Per the germline V gene, CDR1 is MNHEY and CDR2 is SMNVEV (reference sequence). CDR3 amino acids: CATAPIQTGVGRDQPQHF. The CDR3, as DNA: TGTGCCACCGCACCCATCCAAACAGGGGTCGGAAGGGATCAGCCCCAGCATTTT.

This clone showed up just once. This chain uses TRBV30 with TRBJ2-3; 8 positions agree with TRBD1. Trimming at V came to 8 bases and at J to 0 bases, leaving 1 base not matched to a gene. The CDR3 length is 12 residues. From germline, CDR1 is GTSNPN and CDR2 SVGIG (reference sequence). CDR3 sequence (DNA): TGTGCCCGGACAGGGAGCACAGATACGCAGTATTTT. Translating it yields CARTGSTDTQYF.

This chain's CDR3 is CASSQGDCGLKGYTF. The CDR3 coding sequence is TGTGCCAGCAGCCAAGGGGACTGTGGCTTAAAGGGCTACACCTTC. The rearrangement joins TRBV3-1 (or the pseudogene TRBV3-2) to TRBJ1-2; possible D gene TRBD1, 5 bases. Germline CDR1 LGHDT, CDR2 YNNKEL (reference sequence). The CDR3 consists of 15 residues. The V and J ends lost 1 base and 8 bases respectively, with 17 bases between them.

The chain employs TRBV7-9 and TRBJ1-1; D gene ambiguous. Germline CDR1 is SEHNR and CDR2 is FQNEAQ (reference sequence). This CDR3 spans 14 amino acids. V was cut by 7 bases and J by 6 bases, with 18 bases left in between. Here the CDR3 reads CASTPESDSSEAFF. CDR3 coding DNA: TGTGCCAGCACTCCCGAATCGGATAGCTCTGAAGCTTTCTTT.

This chain links TRBV28 with TRBJ1-5; D possibly corresponds to TRBD1 (5 bases). Germline CDR1 and CDR2: MDHEN and SYDVKM. The ends were cut back, 3 bases at V and 6 bases at J, with 12 bases in the middle. The CDR3 is 14 residues long. CDR3 sequence: CASSFAGPGQPQHF. CDR3 sequence (DNA): TGTGCCAGCAGTTTCGCAGGGCCAGGTCAGCCCCAGCATTTT.

In its sample, this clone was seen a few times. The rearrangement joins TRBV7-9 to TRBJ1-5; 10 nucleotides match TRBD1. V lost 3 bases and J lost 1; bases outside the gene matches: 6. CDR3 size: 17 residues. The germline V gene encodes CDR1 SEHNR and CDR2 FQNEAQ (reference sequence). CDR3 bases: TGTGCCAGCAGCTTGGGACAGGGGATGAGCAGCAATCAGCCCCAGCATTTT. Translating it yields CASSLGQGMSSNQPQHF.